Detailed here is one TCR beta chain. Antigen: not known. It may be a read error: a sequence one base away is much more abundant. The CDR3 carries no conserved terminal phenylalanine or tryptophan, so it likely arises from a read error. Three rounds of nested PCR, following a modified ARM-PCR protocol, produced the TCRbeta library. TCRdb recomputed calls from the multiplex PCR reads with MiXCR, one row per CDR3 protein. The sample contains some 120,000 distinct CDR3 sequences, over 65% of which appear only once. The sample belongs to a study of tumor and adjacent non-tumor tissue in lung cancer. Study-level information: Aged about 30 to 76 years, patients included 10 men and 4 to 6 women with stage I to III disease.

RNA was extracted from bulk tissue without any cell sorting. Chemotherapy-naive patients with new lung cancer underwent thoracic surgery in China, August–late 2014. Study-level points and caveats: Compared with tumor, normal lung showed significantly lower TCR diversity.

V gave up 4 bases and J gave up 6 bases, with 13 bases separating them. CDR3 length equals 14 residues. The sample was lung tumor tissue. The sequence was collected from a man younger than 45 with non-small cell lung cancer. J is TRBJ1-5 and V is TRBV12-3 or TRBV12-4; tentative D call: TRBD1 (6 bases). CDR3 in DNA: TGTGCCAGCAGTTCGCAACAGGGTGTTCAGCCCCAGCATTTA. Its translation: CASSSQQGVQPQHL.